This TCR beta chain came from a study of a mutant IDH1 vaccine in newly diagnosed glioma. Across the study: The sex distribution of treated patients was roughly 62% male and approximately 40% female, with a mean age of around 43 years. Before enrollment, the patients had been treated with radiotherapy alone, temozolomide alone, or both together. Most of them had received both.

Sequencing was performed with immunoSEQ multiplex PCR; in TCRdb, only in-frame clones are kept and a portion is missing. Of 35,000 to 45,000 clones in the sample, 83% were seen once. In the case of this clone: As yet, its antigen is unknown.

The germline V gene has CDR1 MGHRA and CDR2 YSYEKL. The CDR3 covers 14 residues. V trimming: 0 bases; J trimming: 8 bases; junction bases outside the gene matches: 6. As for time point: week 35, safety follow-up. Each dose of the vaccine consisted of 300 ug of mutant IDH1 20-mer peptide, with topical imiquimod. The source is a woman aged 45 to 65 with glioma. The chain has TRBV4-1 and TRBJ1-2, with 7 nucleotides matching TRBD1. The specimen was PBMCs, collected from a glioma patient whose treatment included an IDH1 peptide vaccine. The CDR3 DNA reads TGCGCCAGCAGCCAAGAAGTCCCAGGGGGAGGCTACACCTTC. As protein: CASSQEVPGGGYTF.